This record covers a single TCR beta chain. The CDR3 covers 16 residues. Looked up from germline, CDR1 is MDHEN and CDR2 is SYDVKM. The germline V and J ends were trimmed by 1 base and 3 bases, with 15 bases remaining between them. This sample was taken from a study of blood T cell repertoires in COVID-19. Study-wide background: Researchers got acute and convalescent COVID-19 samples from the United States, Italy and Spain. PBMCs, B-cell-depleted T cells, or T cells provided the cDNA or gDNA that made up the material.

Method: immunoSEQ multiplex PCR; TCRdb's copy keeps in-frame clones and lacks some. Altogether around 68,000 clones are present, about 94% being singletons, with the ten largest covering approximately 2.9%. The chain employs TRBV28 and TRBJ1-2; no reliable D call. The source is a man between 65 and 79 years old with active COVID-19. The specimen sequenced was peripheral blood. As DNA, the CDR3 is TGTGCCAGCAGTTTATCGGGCAGACTAGGAGACTATGGCTACACCTTC. It yields the protein CASSLSGRLGDYGYTF.